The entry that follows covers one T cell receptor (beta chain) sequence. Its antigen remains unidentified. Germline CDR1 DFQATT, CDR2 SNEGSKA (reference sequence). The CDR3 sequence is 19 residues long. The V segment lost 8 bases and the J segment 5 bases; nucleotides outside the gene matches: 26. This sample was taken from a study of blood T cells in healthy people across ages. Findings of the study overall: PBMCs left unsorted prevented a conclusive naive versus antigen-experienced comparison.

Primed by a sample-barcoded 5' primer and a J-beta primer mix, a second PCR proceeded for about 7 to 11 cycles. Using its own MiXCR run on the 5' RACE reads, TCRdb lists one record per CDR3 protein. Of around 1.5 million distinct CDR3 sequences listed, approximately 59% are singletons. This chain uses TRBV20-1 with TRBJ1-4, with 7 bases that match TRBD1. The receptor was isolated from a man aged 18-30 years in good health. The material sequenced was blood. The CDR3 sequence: CSTLPGQTSPNRPNEKLFF. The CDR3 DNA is TGCAGTACTTTACCGGGACAGACTAGTCCTAATCGACCCAATGAAAAACTGTTTTTT.